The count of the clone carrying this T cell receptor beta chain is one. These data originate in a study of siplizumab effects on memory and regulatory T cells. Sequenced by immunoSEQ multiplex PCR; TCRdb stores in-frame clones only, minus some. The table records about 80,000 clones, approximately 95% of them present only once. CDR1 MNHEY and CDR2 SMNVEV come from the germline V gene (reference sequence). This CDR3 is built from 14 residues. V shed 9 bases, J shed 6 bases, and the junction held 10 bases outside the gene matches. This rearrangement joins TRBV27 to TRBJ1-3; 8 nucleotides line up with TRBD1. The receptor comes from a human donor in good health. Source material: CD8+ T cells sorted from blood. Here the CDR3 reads CASIDRGLVNTIYF. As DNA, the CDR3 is TGTGCCAGTATAGACAGGGGATTAGTAAACACCATATATTTT.